What follows are 23 T cell receptor beta chains derived from one specimen sequenced in a study of cytomegalovirus exposure and HLA in healthy donors (TCRdb year 2017). Receptor amplification or capture employed the immunoSEQ multiplex PCR assay. A mixture of 60 forward primers for TCR Vbeta segments and 13 reverse primers for TCR Jbeta segments was used in the multiplex PCR. TCRdb stores this immuneACCESS table with in-frame sequences only. Part of the clones is absent; in the studies checked, under half of the shortfall reflects unresolved V genes, and no reason is known for the rest. The sample table lists approximately 150,000 clones, about 80% of them with a count of one. About 1.3% of the sample belongs to the ten largest clones. Sequencing used PBMCs. These receptors came from a woman in her 50s in good health and CMV-seronegative.

The chain has TRBV9 and TRBJ2-2; D is unresolved. The ends were cut back, 4 bases at V and 7 bases at J, with 5 bases in the middle. This CDR3 contains 11 residues. The germline CDR1 and CDR2 sequences are SGDLS and YYNGEE. The CDR3: CASSRGGELFF. Here the CDR3 DNA reads TGTGCCAGCAGCCGCGGCGGGGAGCTGTTTTTT.

The chain has TRBV9 and TRBJ2-1, with 11 positions matching TRBD2. There are 16 residues in the CDR3. After removal of 2 bases from V and 6 bases from J, the junction contained 7 bases not matched to a gene. Looked up from germline, CDR1 is SGDLS and CDR2 is YYNGEE. The CDR3 loop is CASSVIAGGRGNEQFF. The CDR3 nucleotides are TGTGCCAGCAGCGTGATAGCGGGGGGGAGGGGCAATGAGCAGTTCTTC. Full variable domain (outside the CDR3, taken from reference TRBV9 and TRBJ2-1): DSGVTQTPKHLITATGQRVTLRCSPRSGDLSVYWYQQSLDQGLQFLIQYYNGEERAKGNILERFSAQQFPDLHSELNLSSLELGDSALYFCASSVIAGGRGNEQFFGPGTRLTVL.

The chain recombines TRBV2 with TRBJ2-3, with 12 bases lining up with TRBD2. This CDR3 contains 16 residues. The germline V gene has CDR1 SNHLY and CDR2 FYNNEI. After removal of 4 bases from V and 2 bases from J, the junction contained 4 bases not matched to a gene. CDR3 coding DNA: TGTGCCAGCAGTGCGCTAGCGGGAGGGCCCACAGATACGCAGTATTTT. Translating it yields CASSALAGGPTDTQYF.

The genes are TRBV19 and TRBJ1-2; no clear D. The CDR3 is 13 residues long. V gave up 1 base and J gave up 8 bases, with 11 bases separating them. Germline lookup yields CDR1 LNHDA and CDR2 SQIVND (reference sequence). CDR3 nucleotide sequence: TGTGCCAGTAGTATAGCCCAAACGCGGGGCTACACCTTC. Its translation: CASSIAQTRGYTF.

The rearrangement uses TRBV25-1 and TRBJ1-1, with 7 bases lining up with TRBD1. Germline assignment: CDR1 MGHDK and CDR2 SYGVNS. The CDR3 sequence is 15 residues long. J lost 1 base, V lost 1 base, and 3 bases had no gene match. The CDR3 protein is CASSESGTANTEAFF. The CDR3 region has the DNA TGTGCCAGCAGTGAATCAGGGACAGCGAACACTGAAGCTTTCTTT.

The chain has TRBV7-3 and TRBJ2-5; TRBD2 agrees at 9 bases. J lost 5 bases, V lost 9 bases, and 10 bases had no gene match. The V gene's germline CDR1 is SGHTA and CDR2 FQGTGA. This CDR3 is built from 14 residues. CDR3 in DNA: TGTGCCAGGATTGTAGCGGGAGAGGGGGAGACCCAGTACTTC. Its translation is CARIVAGEGETQYF.

Comments on this clone: This sample includes further DNA sequences coding for the same CDR3. The chain employs TRBV6-5 and TRBJ2-7; D gene unclear. V was trimmed by 0 bases and J by 1 base, leaving 10 bases between them. The CDR3 is 15 residues long. Germline CDR1 MNHEY, CDR2 SVGAGI. CDR3 in DNA: TGTGCCAGCAGTTACTCGACGGGTAATTCCTACGAGCAGTACTTC. It encodes CASSYSTGNSYEQYF.

This chain joins TRBV7-9 and TRBJ2-7; 8 nucleotides line up with TRBD2. V shed 1 base and J 5 bases; nucleotides not matched to a gene: 7. The CDR3 loop spans 15 amino acids. Germline CDR1 reads SEHNR; CDR2 reads FQNEAQ (reference sequence). CDR3 sequence: CASSLGSGSMNEQYF. The CDR3 bases are TGTGCCAGCAGCTTAGGGAGCGGGAGCATGAACGAGCAGTACTTC.

The genes are TRBV11-2 and TRBJ1-2; D may be TRBD1 (5 bases). V gave up 5 bases and J gave up 6 bases, with 19 bases separating them. Germline V lookup: CDR1 SGHAT, CDR2 FQNNGV. This CDR3 spans 15 amino acids. CDR3 sequence: CASSPTGPGGDGYTF. For the CDR3, the DNA is TGTGCCAGCAGCCCTACGGGACCGGGAGGCGATGGCTACACCTTC. The full variable domain, completed using reference TRBV11-2 and TRBJ1-2, is EAGVAQSPRYKIIEKRQSVAFWCNPISGHATLYWYQQILGQGPKLLIQFQNNGVVDDSQLPKDRFSAERLKGVDSTLKIQPAKLEDSAVYLCASSPTGPGGDGYTFGSGTRLTVV.

The J gene is TRBJ2-1, the V gene TRBV7-2, with D possibly being TRBD2 (6 bases). The length of the CDR3 is 15 residues. Trimming cost V 8 bases and J 2 bases, with 16 bases left between them. CDR1 is SGHTA and CDR2 is FQGNSA in the germline V gene. CDR3 amino acids: CASEGLGGAYNEQFF. In DNA, the CDR3 is TGTGCCAGCGAGGGTTTGGGCGGGGCCTACAATGAGCAGTTCTTC.

This clone was counted a single time. V gene TRBV28 combines with J gene TRBJ2-7, with D possibly matching TRBD1 (6 bases). Deletions cut 4 bases from V and 4 bases from J, with 11 bases between. The V gene's germline CDR1 is MDHEN and CDR2 SYDVKM. The CDR3 is made up of 13 amino acids. Here the CDR3 DNA reads TGTGCCAGCAGTTACGGGACAAAGTACGAGCAGTACTTC. Translating it yields CASSYGTKYEQYF.

The chain uses TRBV28 and TRBJ1-2, with D possibly matching TRBD1 (6 bases). The CDR3 has 15 amino acids. V was clipped by 2 bases and J by 6 bases, with 16 bases between them. Germline values: CDR1 MDHEN, CDR2 SYDVKM. The CDR3 protein is CASSLRGSGANGYTF. The DNA of the CDR3 is TGTGCCAGCAGTTTAAGGGGGAGTGGAGCAAATGGCTACACCTTC.

This clone was observed a single time. As DNA, the CDR3 is TGCGCCAGCAGCTTACAGGGGGGGCTAGGAAGTGAGCAGTTCTTC. This codes for CASSLQGGLGSEQFF. The V gene is TRBV4-3, the J gene TRBJ2-1; possible D gene TRBD1, 8 bases. Germline CDR1 is LGHNA and CDR2 is YSLEER. Trimming cost V 5 bases and J 9 bases, with 20 bases left between them. The CDR3 has 15 residues.

In its sample, this clone was seen once. V and J are TRBV9 and TRBJ2-5, with TRBD1 matching 10 bases. CDR3 length equals 12 residues. The V gene's germline CDR1 is SGDLS and CDR2 YYNGEE. Germline trimming cut 3 bases from V and 13 bases from J; bases unmatched to any gene: 6. This CDR3 reads CASSGTGGLRYF. In DNA form, the CDR3 reads TGTGCCAGCAGCGGGACAGGGGGACTTCGGTACTTC.

The V and J genes are TRBV7-6 and TRBJ2-7; D gene uncertain. V shed 5 bases and J shed 3 bases, with 11 bases lying between them. This CDR3 is 13 amino acids long. Germline CDR1 and CDR2: SGHVS and FNYEAQ. CDR3 in DNA: TGTGCCAGCAGCCGCGACAAGTTCTACGAGCAGTACTTC. Protein: CASSRDKFYEQYF. The full variable domain, completed using reference TRBV7-6 and TRBJ2-7, is GAGVSQSPRYKVTKRGQDVALRCDPISGHVSLYWYRQALGQGPEFLTYFNYEAQQDKSGLPNDRFSAERPEGSISTLTIQRTEQRDSAMYRCASSRDKFYEQYFGPGTRLTVT.

Only a few counts were recorded for this clone. The chain recombines TRBV6-5 with TRBJ2-1; TRBD2 is a possible D gene (6 bases). The CDR3 contains 15 residues. Trimming removed 2 bases from V and 4 bases from J, with 12 bases in between. The germline V gene has CDR1 MNHEY and CDR2 SVGAGI. Here the CDR3 reads CASSYAGLQYNEQFF. CDR3 DNA sequence: TGTGCCAGCAGTTACGCGGGACTTCAATACAATGAGCAGTTCTTC.

The chain couples TRBV19 to TRBJ1-1, with 9 bases matching TRBD1. This CDR3 is 15 amino acids long. Germline-derived CDR1 and CDR2 are LNHDA and SQIVND (reference sequence). J was trimmed by 6 bases and V by 5 bases; bases with no gene match: 10. CDR3 sequence (DNA): TGTGCCAGTAGTTCACGGACAGGGGAGAATGCTGAAGCTTTCTTT. Its translation is CASSSRTGENAEAFF.

The V gene is TRBV7-2, the J gene TRBJ2-5; maybe TRBD1 (6 bases). The CDR3 extends over 14 amino acids. Germline CDR1 is SGHTA and CDR2 is FQGNSA. The V and J ends lost 1 base and 4 bases respectively, with 10 bases between them. The chain's CDR3 is CASSLGTASETQYF. CDR3 bases: TGTGCCAGCAGCTTAGGGACAGCCTCAGAGACCCAGTACTTC.

The genes are TRBV9 and TRBJ1-1; tentative D call: TRBD1 (5 bases). This CDR3 spans 15 amino acids. V lost 4 bases and J lost 2, with 15 bases in between. Per the germline V gene, CDR1 is SGDLS and CDR2 is YYNGEE. The CDR3 bases are TGTGCCAGCAGCCTAGGGGCCGTCTTCAACACTGAAGCTTTCTTT. Residues: CASSLGAVFNTEAFF.

The chain uses TRBV5-1 and TRBJ2-3; the D gene is possibly TRBD2 (5 bases). CDR1 is SGHRS and CDR2 is YFSETQ in the germline V gene. CDR3 length: 14 amino acids. Trimming pared 6 bases from V and 0 bases from J, leaving 11 bases between. The CDR3 loop reads CASMSGPSTDTQYF. The CDR3 region has the DNA TGCGCCAGCATGAGCGGCCCTAGCACAGATACGCAGTATTTT.

This chain links TRBV5-1 with TRBJ2-5; D gene unclear. This CDR3 spans 14 amino acids. Germline CDR1 SGHRS, CDR2 YFSETQ. Trimming removed 0 bases from V and 2 bases from J, with 8 bases in between. The CDR3 loop reads CASSLGHTQETQYF. CDR3 coding DNA: TGCGCCAGCAGCTTGGGACACACGCAAGAGACCCAGTACTTC.

The table lists this clone with a few counts. This chain uses TRBV4-3 with TRBJ1-2, with TRBD1 as a possible D gene (5 bases). From germline, CDR1 is LGHNA and CDR2 YSLEER. Trimming shortened V by 5 bases and J by 4 bases, and 11 bases separated the two germline ends. This CDR3 has 13 residues. CDR3 nucleotides: TGCGCCAGCAGCGAAGGACAAGGCTATGGCTACACCTTC. Translated: CASSEGQGYGYTF.

The chain carries TRBV27 and TRBJ1-6; D is perhaps TRBD1 (5 bases). Germline CDR1 and CDR2: MNHEY and SMNVEV (reference sequence). V was cut by 3 bases and J by 7 bases, with 7 bases left in between. The length of the CDR3 is 13 residues. CDR3 coding DNA: TGTGCCAGCAGTTTGCCAGGGAATTCACCCCTCCACTTT. This translates into CASSLPGNSPLHF.